The rows below give T cell receptor beta chains drawn from one sample of a study of early T cells in non-severe SARS-CoV-2 infection. One entry per CDR3 protein, called by TCRdb with MiXCR from the 5' RACE reads. The repertoire holds about 64,000 distinct CDR3 sequences, with about an eighth as singletons. The sample taken for sequencing was whole blood. The receptors stem from an adult who was a healthcare worker with PCR-confirmed SARS-CoV-2 infection or an uninfected control (not recorded which). CDR3s leave out the opening cysteine and the closing phenylalanine or tryptophan. D genes are given only for firm matches.

V | D | CDR3
TRBV29-1 | - | SVVPYNEQF
TRBV14 | TRBD1 | ASSHLNRDSEAF
TRBV10-3 | - | AISESPGEQY
TRBV7-2 | - | ASSLAPAGQGGTEQY
TRBV30 | TRBD1 | ASRQGRRNTEAF
TRBV29-1 | - | SVAHPTYNEQF
TRBV11-2 | TRBD1 | ASSLDVQGAQYEQY
TRBV6-6 | - | ASSSPGSSYEQY
TRBV7-6 | - | ASSLFNGGTDTQY
TRBV19 | - | ASSMGQPRTDTQY
TRBV7-4 | TRBD2 | ASSLLRTSGGTDTQY
TRBV6-6 | - | ASSYGKGYGYT
TRBV12-3/TRBV12-4 | TRBD1 | ASSSGTANFQF
TRBV7-8 | - | ASSPYRVPAYNEQF
TRBV6-5 | TRBD1 | ASSPLRQGMEKLF
TRBV6-6 | TRBD1 | ASTSRDRGQGNTIY
TRBV4-1 | TRBD2 | ASSQDSAGGSYEQY